This TCR beta chain appears in the sequencing data of a study of blood T cell repertoires in COVID-19. On the study more broadly: Sample material is recorded as cDNA or gDNA derived from T cells, B-cell-depleted T cells, or PBMCs.

Using immunoSEQ multiplex PCR, the repertoire was profiled, and TCRdb retains in-frame clones only, with some absent. Of about 20,000 clones in the sample, over 75% were seen once. Germline values: CDR1 GTSNPN, CDR2 SVGIG (reference sequence). The V segment lost 7 bases and the J segment 6 bases; nucleotides outside the gene matches: 10. The CDR3 length is 13 residues. The chain joins TRBV30 to TRBJ1-1; 8 positions match TRBD1. Material: peripheral blood. The TCR sequence derives from a man aged 50 to 59 with active COVID-19. CDR3 loop: CASNKAGGPEAFF. CDR3 coding DNA: TGTGCCTCGAATAAAGCAGGGGGCCCTGAAGCTTTCTTT.